This section outlines one T cell receptor (beta chain) sequence together with its context. Its target is not known. The data derive from a study of cytomegalovirus exposure and HLA in healthy donors. Overall study results and limits: The study put 150 or so TCR beta chains on its list as cytomegalovirus-associated. In most subjects, TCR beta sequences reportedly gave accurate predictions of HLA-A and HLA-B alleles. Researchers had no immune exposure information except CMV serostatus available.

Germline lookup yields CDR1 LNHDA and CDR2 SQIVND (reference sequence). The CDR3 length is 16 residues. Trimming at V came to 7 bases and at J to 10 bases, leaving 15 bases not matched to a gene. Though probably carrying unrecorded immune exposures, donors were nominally healthy at sampling. Use of 60 Vbeta and 13 Jbeta primers characterized the PCR. Assay used: immunoSEQ multiplex PCR; TCRdb lists only in-frame clones, some missing. The sample holds 200,000 to 250,000 clones, approximately 79% seen once. Sequencing was performed on PBMCs. The sequence was obtained from a girl aged 2-15 years in good health and CMV-seronegative. The chain is built from TRBV19 and TRBJ1-4, with 10 bases matching TRBD1. The CDR3 loop is CASTIKSGTGVGKLFF. The CDR3 DNA follows: TGTGCCAGTACCATCAAATCCGGGACAGGGGTAGGAAAACTGTTTTTT.